This T cell receptor beta chain came from a study of cytomegalovirus exposure and HLA in healthy donors. As for the study in general: Out of 150 million to 200 million T cells, an earlier analysis found over 90 million unique TCR beta sequences in total. General study results and limits: A later analysis found most CMV-associated TCR beta chains apparently HLA-restricted.

CDR1 is GTSNPN, CDR2 SVGIG, per germline (reference sequence). The CDR3 consists of 15 residues. Trimming removed 0 bases at V and 5 bases at J, with 16 bases between. In this sample, this clone turned up a few times. What it binds is unknown. The PCR contained 60 Vbeta and 13 Jbeta primers. The repertoire was sequenced with immunoSEQ multiplex PCR; TCRdb's copy has only in-frame clones and lacks some. The sample has approximately 59,000 clones, 70% to 80% seen once. The V and J genes are TRBV30 and TRBJ1-2; D is unresolved. The material sequenced was PBMCs. The clonotype comes from a girl aged 5 to 17 in good health and CMV-seropositive. DNA of the CDR3: TGTGCCTGGAGTGTAGACCTGGGAGGAGGATATGGCTACACCTTC. Protein: CAWSVDLGGGYGYTF.